The 20 T cell receptor beta chains below come from one sample, sequenced in a study of STAT5B mutations in CD4+ large granular lymphocyte leukemia. Measured with immunoSEQ multiplex PCR; TCRdb has only the in-frame clones, and not every one. The sample lists approximately 32,000 clones, roughly 71% seen once, with less than 3% in the top ten. Sequenced input: CD4+ T cells from blood buffy coats. These receptors came from a human donor in good health.

J is TRBJ1-4 and V is TRBV27; the match to TRBD1 covers 10 bases. The CDR3 runs to 13 residues. V shed 6 bases, J shed 8 bases, and the junction held 3 bases outside the gene matches. Germline loops: CDR1 MNHEY, CDR2 SMNVEV (reference sequence). The CDR3 loop reads CASRGQGREKLFF. CDR3 DNA: TGTGCCAGCAGGGGACAGGGGAGGGAAAAACTGTTTTTT.

This clone turned up a few times. The rearrangement joins TRBV19 to TRBJ1-1; the match to TRBD1 covers 7 bases. The CDR3 loop spans 15 amino acids. Looked up from germline, CDR1 is LNHDA and CDR2 is SQIVND (reference sequence). V lost 6 bases to trimming and J lost 0 bases; unmatched junction nucleotides: 7. CDR3 DNA sequence: TGTGCCAGTAGGTCCCACGGGACAGTGAACACTGAAGCTTTCTTT. Translated: CASRSHGTVNTEAFF.

This clone was counted between two and nine times. The rearrangement joins TRBV30 to TRBJ2-7; TRBD1 agrees at 8 bases. Germline V CDR1 and CDR2: GTSNPN, SVGIG (reference sequence). Losses at the gene ends were 5 bases for V and 2 bases for J; bases not matched to a gene: 5. CDR3 size: 13 residues. CDR3 in DNA: TGTGCCTGGGGAACAGGGGGAGCCTACGAGCAGTACTTC. This encodes CAWGTGGAYEQYF.

The chain combines TRBV19 with TRBJ1-2; TRBD1 agrees at 7 bases. V lost 10 bases and J lost 8; bases outside the gene matches: 10. The germline gives CDR1 LNHDA, CDR2 SQIVND (reference sequence). There are 12 residues in the CDR3. CDR3 residues: CATQRGGRGYTF. The CDR3 DNA reads as TGTGCCACCCAAAGAGGGGGCCGGGGCTACACCTTC. The full variable domain, with the rest looked up from reference TRBV19 and TRBJ1-2, is DGGITQSPKYLFRKEGQNVTLSCEQNLNHDAMYWYRQDPGQGLRLIYYSQIVNDFQKGDIAEGYSVSREKKESFPLTVTSAQKNPTAFYLCATQRGGRGYTFGSGTRLTVV.

There are a few counts of this clone. The V call is TRBV15, the J call TRBJ1-1; perhaps TRBD1 as D (5 bases). The germline V gene has CDR1 LNHNV and CDR2 YYDKDF (reference sequence). Trimming shortened V by 1 base and J by 5 bases, and 11 bases separated the two germline ends. The CDR3 totals 14 residues. CDR3 in amino acids: CATSRVGGLTEAFF. DNA of the CDR3: TGTGCCACCAGCAGAGTCGGGGGTTTGACTGAAGCTTTCTTT.

J is TRBJ1-1 and V is TRBV6-6; no clear D gene. The CDR3 consists of 13 residues. Germline values: CDR1 MNHNY, CDR2 SVGAGI (reference sequence). Trimming pared 6 bases from V and 4 bases from J, leaving 12 bases between. As DNA, the CDR3 is TGTGCCAGCAGCCTTAAGGGTAGCACTGAAGCTTTCTTT. Its translation: CASSLKGSTEAFF.

The chain joins TRBV6-5 to TRBJ2-6; D unclear. The V end was cut by 8 bases, the J end by 2 bases, with 4 bases between. The CDR3 length is 12 residues. The germline gives CDR1 MNHEY, CDR2 SVGAGI. CDR3 region: CASRAGANVLTF. In DNA form, the CDR3 reads TGTGCCAGCCGTGCTGGGGCCAACGTCCTGACTTTC.

The V call is TRBV19, the J call TRBJ2-7, with D maybe TRBD2 (5 bases). The CDR3 runs 14 residues. The V gene lost 7 bases and the J gene lost 1 base, with 14 bases spanning the gap. Per germline, CDR1 LNHDA and CDR2 SQIVND (reference sequence). The CDR3 here is CASTRSAGSYEQYF. In DNA, the CDR3 is TGTGCCAGTACCAGGAGCGCGGGTTCCTACGAGCAGTACTTC.

V usage is TRBV19 and J usage is TRBJ1-2, with 7 positions matching TRBD1. This CDR3 is 14 amino acids long. The junction had 8 bases not matched to a gene; V was cut back by 6 bases and J by 4 bases. Per germline, CDR1 LNHDA and CDR2 SQIVND (reference sequence). As DNA, the CDR3 is TGTGCCAGTAGGCGTACGGGACAGTTCTATGGCTACACCTTC. Translated: CASRRTGQFYGYTF.

This clone was found a few times. The genes are TRBV7-9 and TRBJ1-2, with D uncertain. Trimming stripped 3 bases from V and 7 bases from J, with 12 bases between. CDR3 size: 13 residues. Per the germline V gene, CDR1 is SEHNR and CDR2 is FQNEAQ (reference sequence). The CDR3 spells CASSFESGSGYTF. The CDR3 nucleotides are TGTGCCAGCAGCTTCGAGTCCGGGAGTGGCTACACCTTC. The full variable domain, its missing parts supplied by reference TRBV7-9 and TRBJ1-2, is DTGVSQNPRHKITKRGQNVTFRCDPISEHNRLYWYRQTLGQGPEFLTYFQNEAQLEKSRLLSDRFSAERPKGSFSTLEIQRTEQGDSAMYLCASSFESGSGYTFGSGTRLTVV.

This chain uses TRBV7-8 with TRBJ1-2; TRBD1 matches at 9 bases. CDR1 and CDR2 (germline): SGHVS, FQNEAQ. This CDR3 spans 14 amino acids. V was clipped by 5 bases and J by 7 bases; unmatched bases: 8. The CDR3: CASSNTGGRSGYTF. For the CDR3, the DNA is TGTGCCAGCAGCAACACAGGGGGCAGGAGTGGCTACACCTTC.

The J gene is TRBJ1-1, the V gene TRBV4-3, with 10 bases identical to TRBD1. From germline, CDR1 is LGHNA and CDR2 YSLEER. This CDR3 has 14 amino acids. Trimming took 6 bases from V and 6 from J; bases not matched to a gene: 7. CDR3 residues: CASSPGQGLPEAFF. The CDR3 bases are TGCGCCAGCAGTCCGGGACAGGGGTTGCCTGAAGCTTTCTTT.

The CDR3 region has the DNA TGCAGCGTTGGCTCCTTAATGCGAGACGCTACTGAAGCTTTCTTT. Translating gives CSVGSLMRDATEAFF. The J gene is TRBJ1-1, the V gene TRBV29-1; D not resolved. CDR3 length equals 15 residues. V was trimmed by 4 bases and J by 5 bases, leaving 20 bases between them. Germline V gives CDR1 SQVTM, CDR2 ANQGSEA.

The chain joins TRBV11-3 to TRBJ2-2; D is perhaps TRBD1 (5 bases). The CDR3 totals 12 residues. V shed 3 bases and J shed 6 bases, with 5 bases lying between them. The V gene's germline CDR1 is SGHNT and CDR2 YENEEA. The CDR3 is CASSLGPGELFF. The CDR3 DNA is TGTGCCAGCAGCTTGGGGCCCGGGGAGCTGTTTTTT.

This chain links TRBV19 with TRBJ1-4; no clear D. Germline loops: CDR1 LNHDA, CDR2 SQIVND (reference sequence). V lost 7 bases and J lost 0, with 6 bases in between. The CDR3 length is 13 residues. The CDR3 region is CASKDATNEKLFF. DNA for the CDR3: TGTGCCAGTAAGGATGCAACTAATGAAAAACTGTTTTTT.

This clone occurred a few times. The genes are TRBV18 and TRBJ2-6; D is unclear. V was clipped by 0 bases and J by 4 bases, with 7 bases between them. The CDR3 loop spans 15 amino acids. Germline lookup yields CDR1 KGHSH and CDR2 LQKENI. CDR3 in DNA: TGTGCCAGCTCACCACCGAGGCCCGGGGCCAACGTCCTGACTTTC. This gives the protein CASSPPRPGANVLTF. Using reference TRBV18 and TRBJ2-6 for the parts outside the CDR3, the full variable domain is NAGVMQNPRHLVRRRGQEARLRCSPMKGHSHVYWYRQLPEEGLKFMVYLQKENIIDESGMPKERFSAEFPKEGPSILRIQQVVRGDSAAYFCASSPPRPGANVLTFGAGSRLTVL.

The chain carries TRBV28 and TRBJ2-7; the D gene is possibly TRBD2 (7 bases). CDR1 is MDHEN, CDR2 SYDVKM, per germline. There are 15 residues in the CDR3. Trimming pared 7 bases from V and 0 bases from J, leaving 16 bases between. CDR3 loop: CASTAGAGLSYEQYF. The DNA for the CDR3 is TGTGCCAGCACCGCGGGGGCAGGCCTCTCCTACGAGCAGTACTTC.

The chain is built from TRBV30 and TRBJ1-3; D gene ambiguous. The CDR3 is 13 residues long. Germline-derived CDR1 and CDR2 are GTSNPN and SVGIG (reference sequence). Trimming stripped 7 bases from V and 1 base from J, with 11 bases between. For the CDR3, the DNA is TGTGCCTCCTCGATCGCTTCTGGAAACACCATATATTTT. Protein: CASSIASGNTIYF.

This chain links TRBV5-5 with TRBJ2-7; unclear D gene. V was shortened by 3 bases and J by 0 bases, with 7 bases between the two germline ends. The CDR3 has 13 residues. Germline-derived CDR1 and CDR2 are SGHKS and YYEKEE (reference sequence). The CDR3 nucleotides read TGTGCCAGCAGCTACCTGAGCTCCTACGAGCAGTACTTC. It encodes CASSYLSSYEQYF.

V gene TRBV9 combines with J gene TRBJ1-1, with 8 bases that match TRBD1. The CDR3 has 15 amino acids. The J segment lost 5 bases and the V segment lost 0 bases, leaving 6 bases of the junction unmatched. Germline values: CDR1 SGDLS, CDR2 YYNGEE. CDR3 protein: CASSVEGQGKTEAFF. CDR3 sequence (DNA): TGTGCCAGCAGCGTAGAAGGACAGGGAAAGACTGAAGCTTTCTTT.